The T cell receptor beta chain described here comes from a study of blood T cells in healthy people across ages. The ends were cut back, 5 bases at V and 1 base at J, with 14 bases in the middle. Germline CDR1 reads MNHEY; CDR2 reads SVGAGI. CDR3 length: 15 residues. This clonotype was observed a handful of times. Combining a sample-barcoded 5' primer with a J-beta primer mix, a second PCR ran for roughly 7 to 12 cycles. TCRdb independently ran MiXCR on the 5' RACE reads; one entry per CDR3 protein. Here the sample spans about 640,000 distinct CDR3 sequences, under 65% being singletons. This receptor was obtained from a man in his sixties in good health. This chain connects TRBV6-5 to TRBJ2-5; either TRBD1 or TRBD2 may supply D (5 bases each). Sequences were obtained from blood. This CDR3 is CASSPSGRSQETQYF. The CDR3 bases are TGTGCCAGCAGTCCGTCGGGGCGGTCCCAAGAGACCCAGTACTTC.